This T cell receptor beta chain was sequenced during a study of CD8+CD57+ T cells in acquired aplastic anemia. Points from the study as a whole: Patients shared some 29 CD8+ CDR3 sequences with controls.

To note about this clonotype: Its antigen remains unidentified.

V shed 6 bases and J 5 bases; nucleotides not matched to a gene: 6. CDR1 is SGHTA, CDR2 FQGNSA, per germline. The CDR3 sequence is 13 residues long. Genomic DNA, the template, was used for profiling of the TCR beta VDJ and CDR3. TCRdb itself ran the reads through MiXCR, one entry per CDR3 protein. In the table there are 65,000 to 85,000 distinct CDR3 sequences, 45% to 60% of which are singletons. This sequence was found in a human donor in good health, serving as a control. The specimen was sorted CD4+, CD8+, or CD8+CD57+ T cells (not recorded which) from PBMCs. The chain links TRBV7-2 to TRBJ2-5; the match to TRBD1 covers 7 bases. The CDR3 DNA is TGTGCCAGCAGGAGCAGGGGGACGGAGACCCAGTACTTC. Its protein is CASRSRGTETQYF.